The rows below give T cell receptor beta chains drawn from one sample of a study of T-cell memory formation after mild COVID-19. TCRdb reprocessed the 5' RACE reads with MiXCR, giving one entry per CDR3 protein. The sample comprises 350,000 to 400,000 distinct CDR3 sequences, roughly an eighth of which are singletons, and roughly a fifth rests with the top ten. Sequencing was performed on PBMCs or a T cell subset sorted from them (not recorded which). Receptor source: a man aged 18 to 30 who had mild COVID-19 (a few samples of this study predate the infection). Cell type and time point are not known. Each CDR3 is given with its conserved first and last residue. The order of the fields is J gene, V gene, D gene, clone size, CDR3 protein, CDR3 DNA. A D gene is named only where the DNA matches it firmly. Rows give clone size only sometimes, using once, few, many, or a class for an expanded clone.

TRBJ2-7 | TRBV24-1 | TRBD1 | - | CANDRDEQYF | TGTGCCAACGACAGGGACGAGCAGTACTTC
TRBJ2-7 | TRBV7-7 | - | few | CASSQTRSYEQYF | TGTGCCAGCAGCCAGACACGCTCCTACGAGCAGTACTTC
TRBJ1-1 | TRBV18 | TRBD1 | - | CASSPLGQGRIRDTEAFF | TGTGCCAGCTCACCCTTGGGACAGGGTCGGATTAGGGACACTGAAGCTTTCTTT
TRBJ1-2 | TRBV12-3/TRBV12-4 | - | many | CASSNRAYGYTF | TGTGCCAGCAGTAACCGGGCCTATGGCTACACCTTC
TRBJ2-7 | TRBV15 | - | - | CATSKGREAYEQYF | TGTGCCACCAGCAAGGGAAGGGAGGCCTACGAGCAGTACTTC
TRBJ2-1 | TRBV11-2 | TRBD2 | few | CASSGLAGGYEQFF | TGTGCCAGCAGTGGACTAGCGGGGGGGTATGAGCAGTTCTTC
TRBJ1-2 | TRBV18 | - | once | CASSPPVRASYGYTF | TGTGCCAGCTCACCACCGGTCAGGGCCAGTTATGGCTACACCTTC
TRBJ1-1 | TRBV10-3 | - | few | CAISEQWGEVGTEAFF | TGTGCCATCAGTGAACAATGGGGGGAGGTAGGCACTGAAGCTTTCTTT
TRBJ2-3 | TRBV3-1 | - | few | CASSPGRFTDTQYF | TGTGCCAGCAGTCCCGGACGGTTCACAGATACGCAGTATTTT
TRBJ2-2 | TRBV6-5 | TRBD1 | - | CASTGGWTGELFF | TGTGCCAGTACAGGGGGCTGGACCGGGGAGCTGTTTTTT
TRBJ1-3 | TRBV18 | - | few | CASSPGVGASGNTIYF | TGTGCCAGCTCACCCGGGGTGGGTGCCTCTGGAAACACCATATATTTT
TRBJ1-5 | TRBV12-3/TRBV12-4 | TRBD1 | few | CASSSDRAGQPQHF | TGTGCCAGCAGCTCGGACAGGGCAGGTCAGCCCCAGCATTTT
TRBJ2-5 | TRBV4-3 | - | few | CASSQVGGLETQYF | TGCGCCAGCAGCCAAGTCGGGGGCTTAGAGACCCAGTACTTC
TRBJ1-5 | TRBV10-3 | - | - | CAISAESNQPQHF | TGTGCCATCAGTGCGGAGAGCAATCAGCCCCAGCATTTT
TRBJ2-1 | TRBV6-2/TRBV6-3 | TRBD2 | few | CASGDRAGSYNEQFF | TGTGCCAGCGGTGACAGAGCGGGGAGCTACAATGAGCAGTTCTTC
TRBJ1-5 | TRBV6-6 | - | few | CASKGSGLQPQHF | TGTGCCAGCAAGGGGTCGGGGCTGCAGCCCCAGCATTTT
TRBJ1-6 | TRBV4-2 | - | few | CASSQEAQGHNSPLHF | TGTGCCAGCAGCCAAGAAGCACAGGGCCATAATTCACCCCTCCACTTT
TRBJ2-1 | TRBV24-1 | TRBD2 | few | CATSEAGTSGGEQFF | TGTGCCACCAGTGAAGCCGGGACTAGCGGGGGTGAGCAGTTCTTC
TRBJ2-1 | TRBV5-1 | - | few | CASSLAVVLPNNEQFF | TGCGCCAGCAGCTTGGCCGTAGTTCTCCCAAACAATGAGCAGTTCTTC
TRBJ1-1 | TRBV5-1 | - | - | CASSWVDRLNTEAFF | TGCGCCAGCAGCTGGGTTGACAGGCTGAACACTGAAGCTTTCTTT
TRBJ1-1 | TRBV4-3 | - | - | CASSQDAGYAEAFF | TGCGCCAGCAGCCAAGATGCCGGGTATGCTGAAGCTTTCTTT
TRBJ2-7 | TRBV7-2 | - | many | CASTLWGGSYEQYF | TGTGCCAGCACCCTTTGGGGTGGCTCCTACGAGCAGTACTTC
TRBJ1-1 | TRBV9 | - | - | CASSPPRADRTEAFF | TGTGCCAGCAGCCCCCCGAGGGCAGATCGGACTGAAGCTTTCTTT
TRBJ1-1 | TRBV7-7 | - | - | CASSPTADSEAFF | TGTGCTAGCAGCCCTACTGCGGACAGTGAAGCTTTCTTT
TRBJ2-7 | TRBV18 | - | few | CASSPRGGAAYEQYF | TGTGCCAGCTCACCCCGAGGGGGTGCAGCCTACGAGCAGTACTTC
TRBJ2-3 | TRBV7-2 | TRBD2 | - | CASSHVLAGPGTDTQYF | TGTGCCAGCAGCCATGTTCTAGCGGGGCCAGGCACAGATACGCAGTATTTT
TRBJ2-6 | TRBV5-1 | TRBD1 | - | CASSKASDRVDSGANVLTF | TGCGCCAGCAGCAAAGCAAGCGACAGGGTCGATTCTGGGGCCAACGTCCTGACTTTC
TRBJ1-4 | TRBV5-5 | - | few | CASSLFSGTFNEKLFF | TGTGCCAGCAGCTTGTTCTCGGGGACCTTCAATGAAAAACTGTTTTTT
TRBJ2-5 | TRBV7-9 | TRBD2 | - | CASSRNTLSGGATQYF | TGTGCCAGCAGCCGAAACACCCTTAGCGGGGGGGCGACCCAGTACTTC
TRBJ1-5 | TRBV20-1 | - | many | CSARYLGTGNQPQHF | TGCAGTGCTAGGTATTTGGGGACGGGGAATCAGCCCCAGCATTTT
TRBJ2-1 | TRBV11-2 | - | - | CASSLLVVNEQFF | TGTGCCAGCAGCCTCCTAGTCGTCAATGAGCAGTTCTTC
TRBJ1-6 | TRBV27 | TRBD1 | - | CASSLGQGYSPLHF | TGTGCCAGCAGTTTGGGACAGGGGTATTCACCCCTCCACTTT
TRBJ2-1 | TRBV12-3/TRBV12-4 | TRBD2 | - | CASMSPRGEYNEQFF | TGTGCCAGCATGTCCCCCCGGGGGGAGTACAATGAGCAGTTCTTC
TRBJ2-7 | TRBV10-3 | - | few | CATAPSPSSYEQYF | TGTGCCACCGCACCTAGCCCTAGCTCCTACGAGCAGTACTTC
TRBJ1-1 | TRBV7-6 | - | - | CASSQDQGTSNTEAFF | TGTGCCAGCAGCCAAGATCAGGGGACGTCGAACACTGAAGCTTTCTTT
TRBJ1-5 | TRBV4-1 | - | few | CASSHTDRRGRSQPQHF | TGCGCCAGCAGCCATACCGATCGTCGGGGACGGAGTCAGCCCCAGCATTTT
TRBJ1-1 | TRBV18 | TRBD1 | - | CASSPPGTGNTEAFF | TGTGCCAGCTCACCACCGGGGACAGGAAACACTGAAGCTTTCTTT
TRBJ2-3 | TRBV3-1 | - | few | CASSQVTGARTQYF | TGTGCCAGCAGCCAAGTGACAGGAGCCAGAACGCAGTATTTT
TRBJ1-6 | TRBV9 | - | - | CASSVTQGGRDNSPLHF | TGTGCCAGCAGCGTAACCCAAGGAGGGAGAGATAATTCACCCCTCCACTTT
TRBJ2-5 | TRBV6-2/TRBV6-3 | TRBD2 | few | CASSYSFRRLAGKGETQYF | TGTGCCAGCAGTTACTCCTTCCGGAGGCTAGCGGGAAAGGGGGAGACCCAGTACTTC
TRBJ2-2 | TRBV2 | - | - | CASSDENAGELFF | TGTGCCAGCAGTGACGAAAATGCCGGGGAGCTGTTTTTT
TRBJ2-3 | TRBV7-3 | - | many | CASSLIAGTDTQYF | TGTGCCAGCAGCTTAATCGCGGGAACAGATACGCAGTATTTT
TRBJ2-7 | TRBV5-1 | - | few | CASSLESGSSYEQYF | TGCGCCAGCAGCTTGGAATCAGGGAGCTCCTACGAGCAGTACTTC
TRBJ1-4 | TRBV20-1 | TRBD1 | few | CSAYGQAGEKLFF | TGCAGTGCATACGGACAGGCGGGTGAAAAACTGTTTTTT
TRBJ1-1 | TRBV5-1 | - | - | CASSLGRGHLKGNTEAFF | TGCGCCAGCAGCTTGGGGAGGGGACACTTAAAAGGGAACACTGAAGCTTTCTTT
TRBJ2-1 | TRBV20-1 | - | - | CSASRGSEQFF | TGCAGTGCTAGTAGGGGTAGTGAGCAGTTCTTC
TRBJ2-7 | TRBV3-1 | - | few | CASSLSGTHYEQYF | TGTGCCAGCAGCCTCTCCGGGACCCATTACGAGCAGTACTTC
TRBJ2-7 | TRBV18 | TRBD1 | - | CASSPPGQGFPYEQYF | TGTGCCAGCTCACCACCGGGACAGGGTTTCCCCTACGAGCAGTACTTC
TRBJ1-3 | TRBV3-1 | TRBD1 | few | CASSPRDRGNTIYF | TGTGCCAGCAGCCCCCGGGACAGAGGAAACACCATATATTTT
TRBJ2-2 | TRBV7-2 | - | - | CASSLNLVATGELFF | TGTGCCAGCAGCTTAAACCTAGTTGCGACCGGGGAGCTGTTTTTT
TRBJ2-3 | TRBV5-6 | TRBD2 | - | CASSAGLAGGTDTQYF | TGTGCCAGCAGCGCGGGACTAGCGGGGGGCACAGATACGCAGTATTTT
TRBJ1-1 | TRBV4-3 | - | - | CASSQDEDWGTEAFF | TGCGCCAGCAGCCAAGACGAGGATTGGGGCACTGAAGCTTTCTTT
TRBJ2-7 | TRBV6-1 | - | - | CASSGHSSPYEQYF | TGTGCCAGCAGTGGGCATTCGTCCCCCTACGAGCAGTACTTC
TRBJ2-5 | TRBV6-5 | TRBD2 | few | CASSYSTSGGPRQETQYF | TGTGCCAGCAGTTACTCGACTAGCGGGGGGCCGAGACAAGAGACCCAGTACTTC